The next 27 T cell receptor beta chains were all read from a single sample in a study of cytomegalovirus exposure and HLA in healthy donors. Assay: immunoSEQ multiplex PCR; the TCRdb copy retains only in-frame clones and omits some. This repertoire shows approximately 270,000 clones, around 87% found once; its top ten account for 0.35% to 0.45%. The specimen was PBMCs. The receptors were sampled from a woman between 18 and 30 years old in good health and CMV-seronegative.

The chain links TRBV30 to TRBJ2-5; D is unclear. V shed 4 bases and J shed 3 bases, with 15 bases lying between them. CDR1 and CDR2 from the germline V gene are GTSNPN and SVGIG (reference sequence). There are 14 residues in the CDR3. The DNA for the CDR3 is TGTGCCTGGACTAGTCTTAAGGCGGAAGAGACCCAGTACTTC. This gives the protein CAWTSLKAEETQYF.

V is TRBV28 and J is TRBJ2-6; 9 nucleotides line up with TRBD1. Trimming cost V 8 bases and J 1 base; bases outside gene matches: 9. CDR1 and CDR2 from the germline V gene are MDHEN and SYDVKM. The CDR3 loop spans 17 amino acids. The DNA of the CDR3 is TGTGCCAGCGGCCCCCGGGACAGGGTTTCTGGGGCCAACGTCCTGACTTTC. It yields the protein CASGPRDRVSGANVLTF.

The rearrangement uses TRBV5-1 and TRBJ1-4; 7 bases map to TRBD1. The CDR3 contains 14 residues. CDR1 is SGHRS, CDR2 YFSETQ, per germline. J was trimmed by 3 bases and V by 2 bases; bases with no gene match: 1. The CDR3 protein is CASSLQGSNEKLFF. The CDR3 DNA reads TGCGCCAGCAGCTTACAGGGGTCTAATGAAAAACTGTTTTTT.

This chain joins TRBV28 and TRBJ2-1; the match to TRBD2 covers 9 bases. CDR3 length: 15 amino acids. CDR1 is MDHEN and CDR2 is SYDVKM in the germline V gene. The ends lost 6 bases at V and 6 bases at J; junction bases unmatched: 9. The CDR3 here is CASSSLAGSLNEQFF. CDR3 sequence (DNA): TGTGCCAGCAGCAGTCTAGCGGGGTCTCTCAATGAGCAGTTCTTC.

This clone was observed many times. V is TRBV5-1 and J is TRBJ2-5; tentatively, D is TRBD2 (6 bases). CDR3 length equals 16 residues. In germline, CDR1 is SGHRS, CDR2 YFSETQ. Trimming took 4 bases from V and 4 from J, leaving 20 bases between them. The DNA of the CDR3 is TGCGCCAGCAGCGTCGGGACTCGTACTCTACGAGAGACCCAGTACTTC. The encoded protein is CASSVGTRTLRETQYF.

In this sample, this clone turned up a few times. The chain is built from TRBV13 and TRBJ2-7; D perhaps matches TRBD1 (5 bases). CDR3 length: 15 amino acids. V gave up 5 bases and J gave up 3 bases, with 17 bases separating them. CDR1 and CDR2 from the germline V gene are PRHDT and FYEKMQ (reference sequence). For the CDR3, the DNA is TGTGCCAGCAGCGCCGGACGGGCTAGGGGCTACGAGCAGTACTTC. Its protein product is CASSAGRARGYEQYF.

In the case of this clone: The junction departs from the called germline gene at one end, perhaps through a read error. The chain is built from TRBV20-1 and TRBJ2-7; 11 positions match TRBD1. CDR1 is DFQATT and CDR2 is SNEGSKA in the germline V gene (reference sequence). The CDR3 is made up of 11 amino acids. The CDR3 DNA follows: TGCAGTGCTAGGGGGGACAGGGGGGTCGTCTTC. It translates to CSARGDRGVVF.

The chain has TRBV7-2 and TRBJ2-2, with 14 bases fitting TRBD2. In germline, CDR1 is SGHTA, CDR2 FQGNSA. This CDR3 contains 18 residues. V shed 4 bases and J 7 bases; nucleotides not matched to a gene: 11. The CDR3 reads CASSSATSGGARIGELFF. DNA of the CDR3: TGTGCCAGCAGCTCCGCGACTAGCGGGGGGGCAAGAATCGGGGAGCTGTTTTTT.

The gene calls are TRBV28 and TRBJ1-2; D possibly corresponds to TRBD1 (6 bases). Looked up from germline, CDR1 is MDHEN and CDR2 is SYDVKM. Trimming removed 8 bases from V and 4 bases from J, with 14 bases in between. The CDR3 contains 13 residues. CDR3 nucleotides: TGTGCCAGCCACGACAGGACCAGCTATGGCTACACCTTC. It specifies CASHDRTSYGYTF.

As DNA, the CDR3 is TGTGCCAGCAGCGGGAATGGGGGGATCACTGAAGCTTTCTTT. This translates into CASSGNGGITEAFF. The chain recombines TRBV9 with TRBJ1-1; D is possibly TRBD1 (5 bases). The ends were cut back, 3 bases at V and 4 bases at J, with 13 bases in the middle. Germline V lookup: CDR1 SGDLS, CDR2 YYNGEE. The CDR3 contains 14 residues.

The chain carries TRBV30 and TRBJ2-6; D is unclear. This CDR3 region has 17 residues. Germline loops: CDR1 GTSNPN, CDR2 SVGIG (reference sequence). Trimming removed 0 bases from V and 1 base from J, with 13 bases in between. This CDR3 reads CAWSVLGFASGANVLTF. CDR3 DNA: TGTGCCTGGAGTGTACTCGGTTTTGCTTCTGGGGCCAACGTCCTGACTTTC. Using reference TRBV30 and TRBJ2-6 for the parts outside the CDR3, the full variable domain is SQTIHQWPATLVQPVGSPLSLECTVEGTSNPNLYWYRQAAGRGLQLLFYSVGIGQISSEVPQNLSASRPQDRQFILSSKKLLLSDSGFYLCAWSVLGFASGANVLTFGAGSRLTVL.

V is TRBV29-1 and J is TRBJ2-7; 7 bases are shared with TRBD2. The V segment lost 7 bases and the J segment 2 bases; nucleotides outside the gene matches: 5. Germline V CDR1 and CDR2: SQVTM, ANQGSEA. This CDR3 region has 12 residues. The CDR3 nucleotides are TGCAGCGCGGGGGGTCTTACCTACGAGCAGTACTTC. This codes for CSAGGLTYEQYF.

The V call is TRBV5-1, the J call TRBJ2-3; 13 bases match TRBD2. CDR1 SGHRS and CDR2 YFSETQ come from the germline V gene. V trimming: 3 bases; J trimming: 0 bases; junction bases outside the gene matches: 10. This CDR3 is built from 19 residues. Written as DNA, the CDR3 is TGCGCCAGCAGCTACTTCCCGGGACTAGCGGGGAACAGCACAGATACGCAGTATTTT. It codes for CASSYFPGLAGNSTDTQYF.

This clone has just a few counts. The rearrangement joins TRBV30 to TRBJ1-1; D not certain. V dropped 1 base and J dropped 8 bases, with 5 bases sitting between them. In germline, CDR1 is GTSNPN, CDR2 SVGIG (reference sequence). The CDR3 has 10 amino acids. DNA of the CDR3: TGTGCCTGGAGTGGGGCAGAAGCTTTCTTT. Amino acids: CAWSGAEAFF. The variable domain in full, with the rest retrieved from reference TRBV30 and TRBJ1-1, is SQTIHQWPATLVQPVGSPLSLECTVEGTSNPNLYWYRQAAGRGLQLLFYSVGIGQISSEVPQNLSASRPQDRQFILSSKKLLLSDSGFYLCAWSGAEAFFGQGTRLTVV.

The rearrangement links TRBV27 to TRBJ2-2; D gene uncertain. The CDR3 covers 14 residues. The V gene lost 6 bases and the J gene lost 1 base, with 9 bases spanning the gap. Germline V gene sequence: CDR1 MNHEY, CDR2 SMNVEV (reference sequence). The CDR3 loop is CASSVSGNTGELFF. The CDR3 bases are TGTGCCAGCAGCGTATCAGGGAACACCGGGGAGCTGTTTTTT.

The chain couples TRBV5-1 to TRBJ2-2, with D perhaps matching TRBD2 (6 bases). The CDR3 consists of 15 residues. Germline CDR1 is SGHRS and CDR2 is YFSETQ. Trimming pared 2 bases from V and 6 bases from J, leaving 14 bases between. DNA for the CDR3: TGCGCCAGCAGCTTCCGCGGGGAGGCGGCCGGGGAGCTGTTTTTT. Its protein product is CASSFRGEAAGELFF.

This chain uses TRBV7-3 with TRBJ2-7, with 11 bases that match TRBD2. The length of the CDR3 is 15 residues. Germline loops: CDR1 SGHTA, CDR2 FQGTGA. J was trimmed by 2 bases and V by 3 bases; bases with no gene match: 3. The CDR3 DNA follows: TGTGCCAGCAGCTTGGGGACTAGCGGAACCTACGAGCAGTACTTC. Its translation is CASSLGTSGTYEQYF.

The chain recombines TRBV5-6 with TRBJ1-2; 7 nucleotides agree with TRBD1. Germline CDR1 is SGHDT and CDR2 is YYEEEE. CDR3 length: 17 residues. After removal of 0 bases from V and 2 bases from J, the junction contained 10 bases not matched to a gene. For the CDR3, the DNA is TGTGCCAGCAGCTTGGATTCCGGGACAGAGGAAAACTATGGCTACACCTTC. Its translation is CASSLDSGTEENYGYTF.

The rearrangement joins TRBV7-9 to TRBJ2-1; D ambiguous. V gave up 1 base and J gave up 3 bases, with 10 bases separating them. CDR1 is SEHNR and CDR2 is FQNEAQ in the germline V gene (reference sequence). The CDR3 spans 15 residues. CDR3: CASSLGHPNYNEQFF. CDR3 DNA: TGTGCCAGCAGCTTAGGACACCCGAACTACAATGAGCAGTTCTTC.

The chain joins TRBV4-2 to TRBJ2-5, with TRBD2 as a possible D gene (5 bases). V was shortened by 0 bases and J by 5 bases, with 13 bases between the two germline ends. The CDR3 is 15 residues long. In germline, CDR1 is LGHNA, CDR2 YNFKEQ. CDR3 loop: CASSQDRGSSETQYF. Written as DNA, the CDR3 is TGTGCCAGCAGCCAAGATCGAGGGAGTTCGGAGACCCAGTACTTC.

V gene TRBV29-1 combines with J gene TRBJ2-7, with D possibly TRBD1 on 6 matching bases. CDR1 is SQVTM, CDR2 ANQGSEA, per germline. Trimming removed 5 bases at V and 2 bases at J, with 10 bases between. This CDR3 comprises 12 residues. CDR3 amino acids: CSVYREPYEQYF. DNA for the CDR3: TGCAGCGTTTACAGGGAACCCTACGAGCAGTACTTC.

The chain recombines TRBV10-2 with TRBJ2-1, with TRBD1 matching over 12 bases. Germline lookup yields CDR1 WSHSY and CDR2 SAAADI. CDR3 length: 15 residues. V lost 0 bases and J lost 8; bases outside the gene matches: 2. CDR3: CASSESGTGGDEQFF. The CDR3 coding sequence is TGCGCCAGCAGTGAGTCGGGGACAGGGGGCGATGAGCAGTTCTTC.

J is TRBJ2-3 and V is TRBV5-1; 7 nucleotides agree with TRBD2. CDR3 length: 15 amino acids. The germline V gene encodes CDR1 SGHRS and CDR2 YFSETQ. Trimming took 1 base from V and 0 from J; bases not matched to a gene: 2. CDR3 DNA: TGCGCCAGCAGCTTGCCTAGCGGTAGCACAGATACGCAGTATTTT. Amino acid sequence: CASSLPSGSTDTQYF.

The J gene is TRBJ1-1, the V gene TRBV6-1; possible D gene TRBD1, 5 bases. Trimming removed 0 bases from V and 5 bases from J, with 10 bases in between. The CDR3 is made up of 14 amino acids. The germline V gene has CDR1 MNHNS and CDR2 SASEGT. In DNA, the CDR3 is TGTGCCAGCAGTGAAGCGCTTCAGGGTACTGAAGCTTTCTTT. Protein product: CASSEALQGTEAFF.

V is TRBV10-2 and J is TRBJ1-6, with D unresolved. Germline loops: CDR1 WSHSY, CDR2 SAAADI. There are 12 residues in the CDR3. V lost 10 bases to trimming and J lost 7 bases, with 11 bases between them. The CDR3 spells CATWTGNSPLHF. Written as DNA, the CDR3 is TGCGCCACCTGGACGGGGAATTCACCCCTCCACTTT.

The rearrangement joins TRBV28 to TRBJ1-5; 7 bases match TRBD1. CDR1 MDHEN and CDR2 SYDVKM come from the germline V gene. V trimming: 2 bases; J trimming: 4 bases; junction bases outside the gene matches: 2. The CDR3 totals 14 residues. The CDR3 is CASSLGDSNQPQHF. CDR3 nucleotides: TGTGCCAGCAGTTTAGGGGACAGTAATCAGCCCCAGCATTTT.

The chain is built from TRBV20-1 and TRBJ1-2; no reliable D call. Germline V gene data show CDR1 as DFQATT and CDR2 as SNEGSKA (reference sequence). With 5 bases removed from V and 5 bases from J, the gap between germline ends came to 9 bases. CDR3 length: 11 amino acids. This CDR3 is CSAPGVYGYTF. CDR3 coding DNA: TGCAGTGCTCCCGGGGTGTATGGCTACACCTTC.